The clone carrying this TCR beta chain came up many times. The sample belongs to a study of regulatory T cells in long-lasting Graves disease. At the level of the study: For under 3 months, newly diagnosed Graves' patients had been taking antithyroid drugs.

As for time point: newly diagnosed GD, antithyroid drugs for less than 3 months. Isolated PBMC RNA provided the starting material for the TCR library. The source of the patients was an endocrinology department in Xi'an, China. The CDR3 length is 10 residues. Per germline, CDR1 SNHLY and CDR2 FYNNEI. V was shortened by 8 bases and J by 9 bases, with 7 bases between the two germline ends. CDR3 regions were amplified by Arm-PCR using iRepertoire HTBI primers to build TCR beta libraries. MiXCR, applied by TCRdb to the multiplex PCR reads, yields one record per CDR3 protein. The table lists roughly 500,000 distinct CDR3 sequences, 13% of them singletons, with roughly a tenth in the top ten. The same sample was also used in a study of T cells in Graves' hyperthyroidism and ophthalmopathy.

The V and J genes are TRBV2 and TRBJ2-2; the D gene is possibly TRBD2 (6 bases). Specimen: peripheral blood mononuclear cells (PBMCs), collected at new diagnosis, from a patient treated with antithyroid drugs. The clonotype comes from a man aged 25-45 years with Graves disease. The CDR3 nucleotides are TGTGCCAGCGGAGGGTGGGAGCTGTTTTTT. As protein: CASGGWELFF.